The 21 T cell receptor beta chains below were found in one sample sequenced in a study of shared clonotypes between healthy human individuals. Clones were read by immunoSEQ multiplex PCR, and TCRdb kept only the in-frame ones, dropping some. Among roughly 2 million clones listed, 90% to 97% were seen once. Material: naive CD4+ T cells sorted from blood. Subset noted: CD45RA+ positively selected. These receptors were obtained from a man between 18 and 29 years old in good health.

J is TRBJ1-3 and V is TRBV7-9, with 8 bases identical to TRBD1. J was trimmed by 0 bases and V by 5 bases; bases with no gene match: 6. The CDR3 extends over 16 amino acids. Germline V gene lookup returns CDR1 SEHNR and CDR2 FQNEAQ (reference sequence). The CDR3 sequence is CASSDDRGHSGNTIYF. The CDR3 DNA reads as TGTGCCAGCAGCGATGACAGGGGACACTCTGGAAACACCATATATTTT. Drawing the rest from reference TRBV7-9 and TRBJ1-3, the complete variable domain is DTGVSQNPRHKITKRGQNVTFRCDPISEHNRLYWYRQTLGQGPEFLTYFQNEAQLEKSRLLSDRFSAERPKGSFSTLEIQRTEQGDSAMYLCASSDDRGHSGNTIYFGEGSWLTVV.

The CDR3 here is CASSLARSGANVLTF. CDR3 nucleotide sequence: TGTGCCAGCAGCTTGGCTCGCTCTGGGGCCAACGTCCTGACTTTC. The chain is built from TRBV6-5 and TRBJ2-6; D not resolved. The CDR3 spans 15 residues. Trimming left V 6 bases short and J 0 bases short, with 9 bases between. In germline, CDR1 is MNHEY, CDR2 SVGAGI.

A single count supports this clone. This sequence joins TRBV7-9 and TRBJ2-5; tentatively, D is TRBD1 (6 bases). Germline assignment: CDR1 SEHNR and CDR2 FQNEAQ (reference sequence). The CDR3 loop spans 12 amino acids. V was cut by 6 bases and J by 5 bases, with 10 bases left in between. The CDR3: CASSWTDETQYF. CDR3 DNA: TGTGCCAGCAGTTGGACAGATGAGACCCAGTACTTC.

This chain links TRBV7-6 with TRBJ2-3, with 7 bases identical to TRBD2. The V segment lost 5 bases and the J segment 5 bases; nucleotides outside the gene matches: 13. The CDR3 runs to 16 residues. Per the germline V gene, CDR1 is SGHVS and CDR2 is FNYEAQ. The CDR3 sequence: CASSAGLVGGRDTQYF. CDR3 in DNA: TGTGCCAGCAGCGCCGGACTAGTGGGAGGGAGAGATACGCAGTATTTT.

The chain is built from TRBV7-9 and TRBJ1-6; D call uncertain. The V end lost 1 base, the J end lost 5 bases, and 9 bases lay between the germline ends. This CDR3 has 15 amino acids. CDR1 and CDR2 from the germline V gene are SEHNR and FQNEAQ (reference sequence). The CDR3 region is CASSLVAGDNSPLHF. The CDR3 DNA sequence: TGTGCCAGCAGCTTAGTGGCAGGAGATAATTCACCCCTCCACTTT.

Worth noting for this clone: This sample includes further DNA sequences coding for the same CDR3. The chain is built from TRBV2 and TRBJ1-1; unclear D gene. Trimming shortened V by 3 bases and J by 4 bases, and 12 bases separated the two germline ends. This CDR3 is 14 amino acids long. Germline assignment: CDR1 SNHLY and CDR2 FYNNEI. DNA for the CDR3: TGTGCCAGCAGTGACGAAGGAGGAGGCACTGAAGCTTTCTTT. Its protein product is CASSDEGGGTEAFF. Complete variable domain (other parts from reference TRBV2 and TRBJ1-1): EPEVTQTPSHQVTQMGQEVILRCVPISNHLYFYWYRQILGQKVEFLVSFYNNEISEKSEIFDDQFSVERPDGSNFTLKIRSTKLEDSAMYFCASSDEGGGTEAFFGQGTRLTVV.

The rearrangement links TRBV19 to TRBJ1-5; no reliable D call. The germline V gene has CDR1 LNHDA and CDR2 SQIVND (reference sequence). The CDR3 length is 16 residues. Trimming stripped 0 bases from V and 7 bases from J, with 16 bases between. Here the CDR3 reads CASSIDTFREEQPQHF. In DNA, the CDR3 is TGTGCCAGTAGTATAGATACATTCCGGGAGGAACAGCCCCAGCATTTT.

To note about this clone: At the DNA level, this CDR3 is encoded by other sequences in the same sample as well. The chain joins TRBV29-1 to TRBJ1-1; D gene ambiguous. Trimming cost V 2 bases and J 5 bases, with 3 bases left between them. This CDR3 contains 10 residues. Germline V gene lookup returns CDR1 SQVTM and CDR2 ANQGSEA. CDR3 amino acids: CSVESTEAFF. DNA of the CDR3: TGCAGCGTTGAAAGTACTGAAGCTTTCTTT.

The genes are TRBV18 and TRBJ2-5; D perhaps matches TRBD2 (5 bases). The CDR3 is 12 residues long. The germline CDR1 and CDR2 sequences are KGHSH and LQKENI. V lost 9 bases, J lost 7 bases, and 15 bases lay in between. The CDR3 region has the DNA TGTGCCAGTTCTGGGGATGAGGGGACCCAGTACTTC. Amino acids: CASSGDEGTQYF. The complete variable domain, with remaining parts taken from reference TRBV18 and TRBJ2-5, reads NAGVMQNPRHLVRRRGQEARLRCSPMKGHSHVYWYRQLPEEGLKFMVYLQKENIIDESGMPKERFSAEFPKEGPSILRIQQVVRGDSAAYFCASSGDEGTQYFGPGTRLLVL.

Note on this clone: At the DNA level, this CDR3 is encoded by other sequences in the same sample as well. As DNA, the CDR3 is TGTGCCAGTAGCGGGGGGGGTGTAGCGAACACTGAAGCTTTCTTT. It is translated as CASSGGGVANTEAFF. V gene TRBV5-4 combines with J gene TRBJ1-1; D might be TRBD1 (5 bases). The CDR3 loop spans 15 amino acids. Germline-derived CDR1 and CDR2 are SGHNT and YYREEE (reference sequence). V lost 8 bases and J lost 1, with 18 bases in between.

This clone was seen a single time. This specimen includes other DNA sequences encoding the same CDR3. The V call is TRBV10-3, the J call TRBJ2-2; D gene ambiguous. There are 12 residues in the CDR3. Trimming stripped 3 bases from V and 6 bases from J, with 5 bases between. Germline CDR1 reads ENHRY; CDR2 reads SYGVKD. CDR3: CAISEGSGELFF. For the CDR3, the DNA is TGTGCCATCAGTGAAGGGTCCGGGGAGCTGTTTTTT.

V is TRBV30 and J is TRBJ2-7; D gene unclear. With 3 bases removed from V and 6 bases from J, the gap between germline ends came to 21 bases. CDR1 is GTSNPN, CDR2 SVGIG, per germline (reference sequence). This CDR3 has 15 amino acids. CDR3 DNA sequence: TGTGCCTGGAGCTTCCTTTCCGGTCCAGGCGGCGAGCAGTACTTC. It is translated as CAWSFLSGPGGEQYF.

The chain recombines TRBV5-8 with TRBJ1-5; the match to TRBD1 covers 7 bases. The germline CDR1 and CDR2 sequences are SGHTS and YDEGEE. The length of the CDR3 is 14 residues. V shed 0 bases and J 6 bases; nucleotides not matched to a gene: 3. In DNA form, the CDR3 reads TGTGCCAGCAGCTTGGGAAGGGGGCCTCAGCCCCAGCATTTT. This translates into CASSLGRGPQPQHF.

The chain links TRBV5-6 to TRBJ2-5, with TRBD2 matching 9 bases. The CDR3 length is 16 residues. Germline loops: CDR1 SGHDT, CDR2 YYEEEE. The V and J ends lost 1 base and 5 bases, in that order; junction bases with no gene match: 9. CDR3 sequence: CASSLLWRGGSETQYF. CDR3 bases: TGTGCCAGCAGCTTGCTTTGGCGGGGGGGAAGTGAGACCCAGTACTTC. Combining the CDR3 with reference TRBV5-6 and TRBJ2-5 gives the whole variable domain DAGVTQSPTHLIKTRGQQVTLRCSPKSGHDTVSWYQQALGQGPQFIFQYYEEEERQRGNFPDRFSGHQFPNYSSELNVNALLLGDSALYLCASSLLWRGGSETQYFGPGTRLLVL.

In its sample, this clone was seen once. The chain links TRBV5-1 to TRBJ1-6; D call uncertain. Germline lookup yields CDR1 SGHRS and CDR2 YFSETQ. This CDR3 contains 16 residues. With 4 bases removed from V and 5 bases from J, the gap between germline ends came to 16 bases. This CDR3 is CASSPTHRTNNSPLHF. CDR3 sequence (DNA): TGCGCCAGCAGCCCTACTCACCGAACCAATAATTCACCCCTCCACTTT. Filled out from reference TRBV5-1 and TRBJ1-6, the complete variable domain reads KAGVTQTPRYLIKTRGQQVTLSCSPISGHRSVSWYQQTPGQGLQFLFEYFSETQRNKGNFPGRFSGRQFSNSRSEMNVSTLELGDSALYLCASSPTHRTNNSPLHFGNGTRLTVT.

V gene TRBV7-3 combines with J gene TRBJ2-1; a possible D gene is TRBD1 (7 bases). Germline lookup yields CDR1 SGHTA and CDR2 FQGTGA. Trimming took off 5 bases at V and 9 bases at J, with 14 bases between the two ends. The CDR3 loop spans 13 amino acids. CDR3 protein: CASSVRQGGEQFF. In nucleotides, the CDR3 is TGTGCCAGCAGCGTTCGACAGGGAGGTGAGCAGTTCTTC.

V usage is TRBV5-4 and J usage is TRBJ1-6; the D is unclear. Trimming removed 0 bases from V and 8 bases from J, with 15 bases in between. Germline V gene lookup returns CDR1 SGHNT and CDR2 YYREEE (reference sequence). CDR3 length equals 16 residues. The CDR3 DNA is TGTGCCAGCAGCTTGGGGCCCGTGCTATTCGATTCACCCCTCCACTTT. As protein: CASSLGPVLFDSPLHF.

The CDR3 region has the DNA TGTGCCATCAGCCTGTTGGGCCCCGGCGGCACAGATACGCAGTATTTT. Residues: CAISLLGPGGTDTQYF. The chain uses TRBV10-3 and TRBJ2-3, with D unresolved. V was shortened by 6 bases and J by 1 base, with 17 bases between the two germline ends. This CDR3 has 16 residues. The germline gives CDR1 ENHRY, CDR2 SYGVKD.

This sequence joins TRBV5-1 and TRBJ2-5; tentatively, D is TRBD1 or TRBD2 (5 bases each). From germline, CDR1 is SGHRS and CDR2 YFSETQ. The CDR3 covers 15 residues. The ends were cut back, 0 bases at V and 1 base at J, with 10 bases in the middle. The CDR3 DNA reads TGCGCCAGCAGCTTGGTGAGGGGCGGCCAAGAGACCCAGTACTTC. Amino acid sequence: CASSLVRGGQETQYF.

J is TRBJ2-2 and V is TRBV2; a weak D match, TRBD2 (6 bases). CDR1 SNHLY and CDR2 FYNNEI come from the germline V gene. This CDR3 has 15 residues. The V gene lost 6 bases and the J gene lost 4 bases, with 15 bases spanning the gap. CDR3 in amino acids: CASRPGSGGTGELFF. The CDR3 DNA is TGTGCCAGCAGGCCGGGTAGCGGAGGCACCGGGGAGCTGTTTTTT. Variable domain in full (rest from reference TRBV2 and TRBJ2-2): EPEVTQTPSHQVTQMGQEVILRCVPISNHLYFYWYRQILGQKVEFLVSFYNNEISEKSEIFDDQFSVERPDGSNFTLKIRSTKLEDSAMYFCASRPGSGGTGELFFGEGSRLTVL.

As concerns this clone: Other nucleotide sequences from this sample produce the same CDR3. V is TRBV18 and J is TRBJ1-1; 8 nucleotides line up with TRBD1. V trimming: 2 bases; J trimming: 2 bases; junction bases outside the gene matches: 1. CDR1 and CDR2 (germline): KGHSH, LQKENI. This CDR3 is 14 amino acids long. Here the CDR3 reads CASSPDRGNTEAFF. CDR3 coding DNA: TGTGCCAGCTCACCAGACAGGGGTAACACTGAAGCTTTCTTT.